This TCR beta chain appears in the sequencing data of a study of early T cells in non-severe SARS-CoV-2 infection. In the library, individual cDNA molecules carried attached unique molecular identifiers. Via MiXCR, TCRdb re-called the 5' RACE reads, giving one row per CDR3 protein. The sample has more than 55,000 distinct CDR3 sequences, roughly 13% seen once; the top ten hold less than 6%. Material for sequencing was whole blood. This receptor was taken from an adult who was a healthcare worker with PCR-confirmed SARS-CoV-2 infection or an uninfected control (not recorded which).

In DNA form, the CDR3 reads TGTGCCAGCAGCCAAGGACAGGGGGCGGGCACAGATACGCAGTATTTT. Encoded protein: CASSQGQGAGTDTQYF. The rearrangement links TRBV11-2 to TRBJ2-3, with 11 bases identical to TRBD1. Trimming cost V 5 bases and J 1 base; bases outside gene matches: 5. CDR3 length: 16 amino acids. CDR1 SGHAT and CDR2 FQNNGV come from the germline V gene.